The 31 T cell receptor beta chains below were found in one sample sequenced in a study of neurological immune-mediated disorders. A single record per CDR3 protein comes from TCRdb applying MiXCR to the 5' RACE reads. The sample consists of 40,000 to 55,000 distinct CDR3 sequences, 4.5% to 7% of them appearing once. Sequenced sample: CD4+ T cells from blood. The receptors here all came from a young woman with multiple sclerosis.

This clonotype has at least ten counts. V is TRBV24-1 and J is TRBJ2-1; 8 nucleotides align to TRBD1. Germline-derived CDR1 and CDR2 are KGHDR and SFDVKD. Unmatched junction bases numbered 12, after V lost 10 bases and J lost 8 bases. The CDR3 extends over 14 amino acids. Written as DNA, the CDR3 is TGTGCCACTTCACCTACAGGACAGGGCTATGAGCAGTTCTTC. It codes for CATSPTGQGYEQFF.

This clonotype has at least ten counts. This rearrangement joins TRBV20-1 to TRBJ1-2; TRBD1 is a possible D gene (6 bases). The CDR3 totals 13 residues. CDR1 is DFQATT, CDR2 SNEGSKA, per germline (reference sequence). Here the CDR3 DNA reads TGCAGGGGGGCGGTGGGGGCGGACTATGGCTACACCTTC. Its protein product is CRGAVGADYGYTF.

The V gene is TRBV10-3, the J gene TRBJ1-1, with D unclear. Trimming removed 8 bases at V and 1 base at J, with 14 bases between. The CDR3 is 14 residues long. Germline V gives CDR1 ENHRY, CDR2 SYGVKD. The CDR3, as DNA: TGTGCCATCGGAGAGGAACGGGCGAACACTGAAGCTTTCTTT. This translates into CAIGEERANTEAFF.

This clonotype was picked up many times. The V call is TRBV29-1, the J call TRBJ2-1; D is ambiguous. CDR3 length: 16 residues. CDR1 SQVTM and CDR2 ANQGSEA come from the germline V gene. V shed 6 bases and J shed 0 bases, with 18 bases lying between them. Here the CDR3 DNA reads TGCAGCGTCGAAAACAAGACTCCAAGCTCCTACAATGAGCAGTTCTTC. Protein: CSVENKTPSSYNEQFF.

There are a few counts of this clonotype. V and J are TRBV14 and TRBJ1-1; 9 bases are shared with TRBD1. Germline CDR1 SGHDN, CDR2 FVKESK. This CDR3 has 17 amino acids. J was trimmed by 8 bases and V by 1 base; bases with no gene match: 14. The CDR3 region is CASSQGRDRAISKEAFF. The CDR3 region has the DNA TGTGCCAGCAGCCAAGGCCGGGACAGGGCTATCTCTAAGGAAGCTTTCTTT.

Ten or more counts support this clonotype. The chain combines TRBV15 with TRBJ1-1, with D tentatively TRBD1 (5 bases). CDR1 LNHNV and CDR2 YYDKDF come from the germline V gene (reference sequence). The CDR3 has 17 amino acids. Trimming stripped 5 bases from V and 6 bases from J, with 25 bases between. The CDR3 loop is CATSGGDLRRRGAEAFF. The CDR3 nucleotides are TGTGCCACCAGCGGGGGAGACCTGAGACGGCGGGGGGCTGAAGCTTTCTTT.

This clonotype was observed a handful of times. The chain has TRBV5-1 and TRBJ2-6; TRBD1 agrees at 7 bases. With V trimmed by 3 bases and J by 1 base, 4 bases remained unmatched. The germline V gene has CDR1 SGHRS and CDR2 YFSETQ. CDR3 size: 16 residues. CDR3 in DNA: TGCGCCAGCAGCTCGCAACAGGGGTCTGGGGCCAACGTCCTGACTTTC. It encodes CASSSQQGSGANVLTF.

There are many counts of this clonotype. V gene TRBV20-1 combines with J gene TRBJ2-5, with 10 bases that match TRBD1. CDR3 size: 14 residues. Germline V gene sequence: CDR1 DFQATT, CDR2 SNEGSKA (reference sequence). Unmatched junction bases numbered 8, after V lost 6 bases and J lost 4 bases. The DNA for the CDR3 is TGCAGTGCAGACCCGGGACAGGGGTCAGAGACCCAGTACTTC. Translating gives CSADPGQGSETQYF.

This clonotype was observed at least ten times. This rearrangement joins TRBV12-3 or TRBV12-4 to TRBJ2-2, with 12 bases fitting TRBD1. This CDR3 region has 16 residues. V lost 6 bases and J lost 5; bases outside the gene matches: 7. The CDR3 here is CASRLGTGGWTGELFF. As DNA, the CDR3 is TGTGCCAGCAGACTCGGGACAGGGGGCTGGACCGGGGAGCTGTTTTTT.

Many counts were recorded for this clonotype. The V and J genes are TRBV2 and TRBJ2-3; 7 nucleotides match TRBD1. The V gene end was trimmed by 6 bases and the J gene end by 2 bases; junction bases not matched to a gene: 5. Germline values: CDR1 SNHLY, CDR2 FYNNEI. This CDR3 has 14 residues. The CDR3 protein is CASRWDRDTDTQYF. The CDR3 DNA reads TGTGCCAGCAGATGGGACAGAGACACAGATACGCAGTATTTT.

This clonotype was recorded many times. V and J are TRBV11-2 and TRBJ2-3; TRBD2 aligns across 10 bases. The CDR3 is made up of 16 amino acids. Germline assignment: CDR1 SGHAT and CDR2 FQNNGV. The ends lost 5 bases at V and 2 bases at J; junction bases unmatched: 7. DNA for the CDR3: TGTGCCAGCAGCACCCGGACTAGCGGAGACACAGATACGCAGTATTTT. It translates to CASSTRTSGDTDTQYF.

This clonotype was seen ten or more times. The chain has TRBV5-1 and TRBJ2-7, with D unclear. CDR3 length: 14 residues. Between the trimmed V and J ends, which lost 0 bases and 0 bases, there was a span of 7 bases. Germline assignment: CDR1 SGHRS and CDR2 YFSETQ. The CDR3: CASSLGPTSYEQYF. The DNA of the CDR3 is TGCGCCAGCAGCTTGGGCCCCACCTCCTACGAGCAGTACTTC.

This clonotype was counted many times. The chain uses TRBV12-5 and TRBJ2-4; weak D call: TRBD2 (6 bases). The CDR3 totals 17 residues. From germline, CDR1 is LGHNT and CDR2 FRNRAP. V lost 2 bases and J 0 bases, leaving 14 bases between the germline ends. The CDR3 region is CASGLRVAGLAKNIQYF. CDR3 DNA sequence: TGTGCTAGTGGTTTGAGAGTGGCGGGGCTAGCCAAAAACATTCAGTACTTC. The full variable domain, rest sourced from reference TRBV12-5 and TRBJ2-4, is DARVTQTPRHKVTEMGQEVTMRCQPILGHNTVFWYRQTMMQGLELLAYFRNRAPLDDSGMPKDRFSAEMPDATLATLKIQPSEPRDSAVYFCASGLRVAGLAKNIQYFGAGTRLSVL.

There are many counts of this clonotype. The V gene is TRBV28, the J gene TRBJ2-1; possible D gene TRBD1, 6 bases. This CDR3 spans 16 amino acids. Trimming pared 2 bases from V and 2 bases from J, leaving 13 bases between. CDR1 and CDR2 from the germline V gene are MDHEN and SYDVKM. This CDR3 reads CASSLLAQGTYNEQFF. CDR3 coding DNA: TGTGCCAGCAGTTTACTAGCCCAGGGGACCTACAATGAGCAGTTCTTC.

This clonotype was seen ten or more times. The chain joins TRBV12-3 or TRBV12-4 to TRBJ2-2; D tentatively reads TRBD1 or TRBD2 (5 bases each). Between the trimmed V and J ends, which lost 6 bases and 0 bases, there was a span of 11 bases. This CDR3 is built from 15 residues. The CDR3 reads CASSPGTSNTGELFF. The CDR3 DNA sequence: TGTGCCAGCAGCCCGGGGACGTCGAACACCGGGGAGCTGTTTTTT.

This clonotype has at least ten counts. The genes are TRBV5-1 and TRBJ1-1, with 9 bases fitting TRBD1. CDR3 length: 17 residues. The junction had 11 bases not matched to a gene; V was cut back by 2 bases and J by 3 bases. The germline V gene encodes CDR1 SGHRS and CDR2 YFSETQ. The chain's CDR3 is CASSFGQGRIGDTEAFF. CDR3 bases: TGCGCCAGCAGCTTTGGACAGGGGCGGATTGGGGACACTGAAGCTTTCTTT.

This clonotype was seen many times. V gene TRBV7-9 combines with J gene TRBJ1-1; D gene unclear. Germline loops: CDR1 SEHNR, CDR2 FQNEAQ (reference sequence). The V gene lost 5 bases and the J gene lost 4 bases, with 17 bases spanning the gap. This CDR3 is 15 amino acids long. The DNA for the CDR3 is TGTGCCAGCAGCGCAAAGGGCGGGTTCGGCACTGAAGCTTTCTTT. The encoded protein is CASSAKGGFGTEAFF.

This clonotype was found many times. This CDR3 is CASTPPGSWTEAFF. In DNA form, the CDR3 reads TGTGCCAGCACCCCGCCAGGGAGTTGGACTGAAGCTTTCTTT. This chain links TRBV12-3 or TRBV12-4 with TRBJ1-1; the D gene is possibly TRBD1 (5 bases). The CDR3 extends over 14 amino acids. V gave up 7 bases and J gave up 5 bases, with 17 bases separating them.

This clonotype was counted a few times. This chain links TRBV18 with TRBJ2-2; 13 bases line up with TRBD2. With 4 bases clipped from V and 5 bases from J, the junction kept 7 bases outside the gene matches. The germline V gene encodes CDR1 KGHSH and CDR2 LQKENI. The CDR3 has 17 amino acids. The CDR3 sequence: CASSRTGLAGPTGELFF. CDR3 nucleotides: TGTGCCAGCTCACGGACGGGACTAGCGGGGCCAACCGGGGAGCTGTTTTTT.

This clonotype was seen repeatedly, ten times or more. The chain links TRBV6-5 to TRBJ2-2; 9 nucleotides match TRBD2. V shed 4 bases, J shed 3 bases, and the junction held 9 bases outside the gene matches. Germline V lookup: CDR1 MNHEY, CDR2 SVGAGI. The CDR3 runs 17 residues. The CDR3 sequence is CASSSLGGLAHTGELFF. CDR3 in DNA: TGTGCCAGCAGTTCCCTAGGGGGACTAGCCCACACCGGGGAGCTGTTTTTT.

This clonotype was counted many times. The V and J genes are TRBV28 and TRBJ1-1, with D perhaps matching TRBD1 (5 bases). Germline CDR1 MDHEN, CDR2 SYDVKM. Trimming cost V 3 bases and J 4 bases, with 9 bases left between them. This CDR3 spans 13 amino acids. In DNA form, the CDR3 reads TGTGCCAGCAGTTTTTCAGGGTCCACTGAAGCTTTCTTT. It encodes CASSFSGSTEAFF.

In this sample, this clonotype turned up many times. The chain employs TRBV7-9 and TRBJ1-2, with 8 positions matching TRBD1. The CDR3 length is 18 residues. Germline V gene data show CDR1 as SEHNR and CDR2 as FQNEAQ (reference sequence). Trimming at V came to 0 bases and at J to 3 bases, leaving 12 bases not matched to a gene. CDR3 in DNA: TGTGCCAGCAGCTTAGCGGGCGCAGGGGGCGTAATGGACTATGGCTACACCTTC. It specifies CASSLAGAGGVMDYGYTF. Full variable domain (outside the CDR3, taken from reference TRBV7-9 and TRBJ1-2): DTGVSQNPRHKITKRGQNVTFRCDPISEHNRLYWYRQTLGQGPEFLTYFQNEAQLEKSRLLSDRFSAERPKGSFSTLEIQRTEQGDSAMYLCASSLAGAGGVMDYGYTFGSGTRLTVV.

The sample holds many counts of this clonotype. J is TRBJ2-7 and V is TRBV7-2; 7 bases match TRBD1. The CDR3 is 16 amino acids. The germline V gene has CDR1 SGHTA and CDR2 FQGNSA. J lost 5 bases, V lost 0 bases, and 10 bases had no gene match. CDR3 sequence (DNA): TGTGCCAGCAGCTTAGCGACGACAGGGAAGGTCCACGAGCAGTACTTC. This encodes CASSLATTGKVHEQYF.

This clonotype was counted many times. The J gene is TRBJ2-1, the V gene TRBV11-2; D unresolved. Trimming pared 0 bases from V and 4 bases from J, leaving 7 bases between. The germline V gene encodes CDR1 SGHAT and CDR2 FQNNGV. The length of the CDR3 is 14 residues. The CDR3 sequence: CASSLEAGYNEQFF. CDR3 coding DNA: TGTGCCAGCAGCTTAGAGGCTGGGTACAATGAGCAGTTCTTC.

This clonotype was counted ten times or more. The rearrangement joins TRBV7-2 to TRBJ1-1; TRBD1 aligns across 7 bases. The CDR3 is made up of 13 amino acids. Germline V lookup: CDR1 SGHTA, CDR2 FQGNSA. After removal of 4 bases from V and 3 bases from J, the junction contained 2 bases not matched to a gene. The CDR3 coding sequence is TGTGCCAGCAGCTGGGGACAGTACACTGAAGCTTTCTTT. Its translation: CASSWGQYTEAFF. Full variable domain (rest looked up from reference TRBV7-2 and TRBJ1-1): GAGVSQSPSNKVTEKGKDVELRCDPISGHTALYWYRQSLGQGLEFLIYFQGNSAPDKSGLPSDRFSAERTGGSVSTLTIQRTQQEDSAVYLCASSWGQYTEAFFGQGTRLTVV.

This clonotype appeared many times. The J gene is TRBJ2-1, the V gene TRBV5-6; D gene uncertain. This CDR3 comprises 11 residues. CDR1 is SGHDT and CDR2 is YYEEEE in the germline V gene. Trimming pared 1 base from V and 8 bases from J, leaving 4 bases between. The CDR3: CASSLFDEQFF. The CDR3, as DNA: TGTGCCAGCAGCTTGTTCGATGAGCAGTTCTTC.

This clonotype was observed many times. The V call is TRBV5-5, the J call TRBJ1-2, with 8 nucleotides matching TRBD1. V dropped 2 bases and J dropped 3; count of bases not matched to a gene: 9. This CDR3 is built from 16 residues. Germline CDR1 is SGHKS and CDR2 is YYEKEE (reference sequence). The CDR3 DNA reads TGTGCCAGCAGCTTAGATGGACAGGGCCTCTACTATGGCTACACCTTC. It yields the protein CASSLDGQGLYYGYTF.

There are many counts of this clonotype. The chain combines TRBV9 with TRBJ2-3; the match to TRBD2 covers 10 bases. The V segment lost 0 bases and the J segment 5 bases; nucleotides outside the gene matches: 9. Germline V CDR1 and CDR2: SGDLS, YYNGEE. CDR3 length: 17 amino acids. This CDR3 reads CASSVDPSGRMKDTQYF. CDR3 bases: TGTGCCAGCAGCGTAGACCCTAGCGGGAGAATGAAAGATACGCAGTATTTT.

This clonotype was counted ten times or more. V is TRBV7-2 and J is TRBJ1-4; TRBD1 might be the D (6 bases). The CDR3 has 13 amino acids. V lost 3 bases to trimming and J lost 5 bases, with 7 bases between them. The germline V gene encodes CDR1 SGHTA and CDR2 FQGNSA. CDR3 sequence (DNA): TGTGCCAGCAGCTTCAGGGGAAATGAAAAACTGTTTTTT. Translation gives CASSFRGNEKLFF.

This clonotype was seen at least ten times. This sequence joins TRBV27 and TRBJ1-1; TRBD1 is a possible D gene (6 bases). V was pared by 5 bases and J by 1 base, with 11 bases between. There are 14 residues in the CDR3. Germline lookup yields CDR1 MNHEY and CDR2 SMNVEV (reference sequence). As DNA, the CDR3 is TGTGCCAGCAGTGGACAGAACCGGAACACTGAAGCTTTCTTT. The encoded protein is CASSGQNRNTEAFF.

In its sample, this clonotype was seen many times. The CDR3 spells CASVRDLNTGELFF. The CDR3, as DNA: TGCGCCAGCGTCCGGGACCTGAACACCGGGGAGCTGTTTTTT. The chain links TRBV5-1 to TRBJ2-2, with D possibly being TRBD1 or TRBD2 (5 bases each). CDR1 SGHRS and CDR2 YFSETQ come from the germline V gene. The V gene lost 7 bases and the J gene lost 1 base, with 11 bases spanning the gap. The CDR3 is made up of 14 amino acids.